These 18 T cell receptor beta chains originate from one sample sequenced in a study of cytomegalovirus exposure and HLA in healthy donors. Sequencing was performed with immunoSEQ multiplex PCR; in TCRdb, only in-frame clones are kept and a portion is missing. This table has approximately 60,000 clones, about nine tenths appearing once. Sequencing input: PBMCs. Every receptor here comes from a man between 18 and 29 years old in good health and CMV-seronegative.

This rearrangement joins TRBV28 to TRBJ1-5; D perhaps matches TRBD1 (5 bases). This CDR3 is 16 amino acids long. CDR1 is MDHEN and CDR2 is SYDVKM in the germline V gene. V gave up 2 bases and J gave up 1 base, with 12 bases separating them. Written as DNA, the CDR3 is TGTGCCAGCAGTTTACTCCCCAGGGTCAGCAATCAGCCCCAGCATTTT. It is translated as CASSLLPRVSNQPQHF.

J is TRBJ1-3 and V is TRBV19, with TRBD1 matching over 8 bases. CDR1 is LNHDA and CDR2 is SQIVND in the germline V gene (reference sequence). V was pared by 7 bases and J by 0 bases, with 11 bases of the junction left unmatched. The CDR3 contains 17 residues. This CDR3 reads CASNHPSGGDSGNTIYF. CDR3 nucleotides: TGTGCCAGTAATCATCCCTCAGGGGGCGACTCTGGAAACACCATATATTTT.

The CDR3 DNA sequence: TGTGCCAGCATGAGGGGGGGACTAGAATACGAGCAGTACTTC. As protein: CASMRGGLEYEQYF. V usage is TRBV6-1 and J usage is TRBJ2-7, with TRBD2 matching 8 bases. V dropped 7 bases and J dropped 4; count of bases not matched to a gene: 9. The CDR3 covers 14 residues. Per the germline V gene, CDR1 is MNHNS and CDR2 is SASEGT.

The genes are TRBV5-5 and TRBJ1-2; D is unclear. There are 16 residues in the CDR3. Germline V lookup: CDR1 SGHKS, CDR2 YYEKEE (reference sequence). V was cut by 0 bases and J by 8 bases, with 20 bases left in between. The CDR3 region has the DNA TGTGCCAGCAGCTTGGATTTGGGCCTCCTCACTCTCGGCTACACCTTC. Its translation: CASSLDLGLLTLGYTF.

This sequence joins TRBV7-9 and TRBJ1-5; TRBD1 matches at 8 bases. The junction had 4 bases not matched to a gene; V was cut back by 5 bases and J by 7 bases. Germline CDR1 reads SEHNR; CDR2 reads FQNEAQ (reference sequence). CDR3 size: 13 residues. CDR3 DNA: TGTGCCAGCAGCCGACAGGGGACCCAGCCCCAGCATTTT. It codes for CASSRQGTQPQHF.

V and J are TRBV9 and TRBJ2-1, with 8 positions matching TRBD1. The CDR3 has 16 residues. J was trimmed by 1 base and V by 6 bases; bases with no gene match: 9. Germline V lookup: CDR1 SGDLS, CDR2 YYNGEE. CDR3 nucleotides: TGTGCCAGCAACGCCCCCGGGACAGGTTCCTACAATGAGCAGTTCTTC. Protein product: CASNAPGTGSYNEQFF.

The gene calls are TRBV28 and TRBJ1-5; D ambiguous. V was cut by 0 bases and J by 3 bases, with 12 bases left in between. CDR1 and CDR2 from the germline V gene are MDHEN and SYDVKM. The CDR3 consists of 16 residues. The CDR3 region is CASSLWGRGSNQPQHF. CDR3 bases: TGTGCCAGCAGTTTATGGGGTCGGGGTTCCAATCAGCCCCAGCATTTT.

The rearrangement uses TRBV6-5 and TRBJ2-3; no clear D gene. The V gene's germline CDR1 is MNHEY and CDR2 SVGAGI. Trimming pared 5 bases from V and 1 base from J, leaving 10 bases between. This CDR3 region has 14 residues. DNA for the CDR3: TGTGCCAGCAGTGGAGCAGCTGGCACAGATACGCAGTATTTT. It codes for CASSGAAGTDTQYF.

The CDR3 bases are TGTGCCAGCAGCTTAAGTCGACACGGGAGAAATAGCAATGAGCAGTTCTTC. Protein sequence: CASSLSRHGRNSNEQFF. V gene TRBV7-3 combines with J gene TRBJ2-1; D possibly corresponds to TRBD2 (6 bases). The CDR3 extends over 17 amino acids. Per germline, CDR1 SGHTA and CDR2 FQGTGA. Trimming shortened V by 1 base and J by 6 bases, and 19 bases separated the two germline ends.

The chain has TRBV10-2 and TRBJ2-5; 11 positions agree with TRBD2. Germline CDR1 reads WSHSY; CDR2 reads SAAADI. CDR3 length equals 15 residues. The junction had 7 bases not matched to a gene; V was cut back by 5 bases and J by 5 bases. CDR3 residues: CASSPGTSGTETQYF. DNA for the CDR3: TGCGCCAGCAGTCCCGGGACTAGCGGTACGGAGACCCAGTACTTC.

The V gene is TRBV19, the J gene TRBJ1-2; TRBD1 agrees at 10 bases. Germline values: CDR1 LNHDA, CDR2 SQIVND (reference sequence). V shed 2 bases, J shed 8 bases, and the junction held 11 bases outside the gene matches. The CDR3 has 16 amino acids. The CDR3 DNA reads TGTGCCAGTAGTATATTCCCGGGACAGGGGAGGGACGGCTACACCTTC. Translating it yields CASSIFPGQGRDGYTF.

The rearrangement joins TRBV28 to TRBJ2-3; possibly TRBD2 for D (5 bases). Trimming stripped 1 base from V and 0 bases from J, with 8 bases between. The germline V gene has CDR1 MDHEN and CDR2 SYDVKM. CDR3 size: 15 residues. The CDR3 nucleotides read TGTGCCAGCAGTTTATCGGGCGGGAGCACAGATACGCAGTATTTT. The encoded protein is CASSLSGGSTDTQYF.

V is TRBV6-5 and J is TRBJ1-5, with 8 bases aligning to TRBD1. The CDR3 is 14 amino acids. Germline V gene lookup returns CDR1 MNHEY and CDR2 SVGAGI. The V segment lost 0 bases and the J segment 7 bases; nucleotides outside the gene matches: 2. The DNA for the CDR3 is TGTGCCAGCAGTTACTCGACAGGGGTGCAGCCCCAGCATTTT. Its protein is CASSYSTGVQPQHF.

V is TRBV18 and J is TRBJ2-5; 14 bases match TRBD2. V dropped 2 bases and J dropped 5; count of bases not matched to a gene: 7. CDR1 and CDR2 (germline): KGHSH, LQKENI. The CDR3 length is 17 residues. As DNA, the CDR3 is TGTGCCAGCTCACCAGGGACTAGCGGGAGAGGCGGGGAGACCCAGTACTTC. It codes for CASSPGTSGRGGETQYF.

This clone was recorded at least ten times. The rearrangement uses TRBV30 and TRBJ1-4; no firm D call. Germline assignment: CDR1 GTSNPN and CDR2 SVGIG (reference sequence). The CDR3 spans 15 residues. Trimming left V 3 bases short and J 0 bases short, with 11 bases between. CDR3 DNA sequence: TGTGCCTGGAGCGGGATTGTTTCAACTAATGAAAAACTGTTTTTT. Residues: CAWSGIVSTNEKLFF.

CDR3 sequence: CASSLQGYSGNTIYF. CDR3 in DNA: TGCGCCAGCAGCTTGCAGGGGTACTCTGGAAACACCATATATTTT. The rearrangement uses TRBV5-1 and TRBJ1-3, with D maybe TRBD1 (6 bases). Trimming left V 1 base short and J 0 bases short, with 8 bases between. The CDR3 totals 15 residues. The germline gives CDR1 SGHRS, CDR2 YFSETQ.

The rearrangement links TRBV7-9 to TRBJ2-7, with 13 bases matching TRBD2. The V gene's germline CDR1 is SEHNR and CDR2 FQNEAQ (reference sequence). The CDR3 length is 14 residues. V lost 5 bases and J lost 4; bases outside the gene matches: 2. The CDR3 here is CASSGTSGIYEQYF. For the CDR3, the DNA is TGTGCCAGCAGCGGGACTAGCGGGATTTACGAGCAGTACTTC.

This chain connects TRBV27 to TRBJ1-5, with 9 bases lining up with TRBD1. Per germline, CDR1 MNHEY and CDR2 SMNVEV (reference sequence). V was pared by 5 bases and J by 5 bases, with 10 bases of the junction left unmatched. The CDR3 is made up of 16 amino acids. CDR3 DNA: TGTGCCAGCAGTACGGATCCACAGGGGGCAGATCAGCCCCAGCATTTT. Translated: CASSTDPQGADQPQHF.